These 27 T cell receptor beta chains share one sample of origin, sequenced in a study of T-cell memory formation after mild COVID-19. One entry per CDR3 protein, called by TCRdb with MiXCR from the 5' RACE reads. The sample lists 190,000 or so distinct CDR3 sequences; roughly a fifth were seen once. The sequenced sample was PBMCs or a T cell subset sorted from them (not recorded which). The receptors were sampled from an adult woman who had mild COVID-19 (a few samples of this study predate the infection). Cell type and time point are not known.

J is TRBJ2-5 and V is TRBV20-1; 13 bases map to TRBD2. Losses at the gene ends were 1 base for V and 1 base for J; bases not matched to a gene: 12. The CDR3 sequence is 19 residues long. The germline V gene has CDR1 DFQATT and CDR2 SNEGSKA (reference sequence). The chain's CDR3 is CSARAEGVLAGGPQETQYF. CDR3 nucleotide sequence: TGCAGTGCTAGAGCGGAGGGAGTACTAGCGGGGGGGCCCCAAGAGACCCAGTACTTC.

V usage is TRBV24-1 and J usage is TRBJ2-1; 11 bases fit TRBD1. Germline lookup yields CDR1 KGHDR and CDR2 SFDVKD. The CDR3 loop spans 16 amino acids. Trimming at V came to 5 bases and at J to 8 bases, leaving 10 bases not matched to a gene. The CDR3 loop reads CATSAVRDRGTYEQFF. The DNA for the CDR3 is TGTGCCACCAGTGCCGTCAGGGACAGGGGGACGTATGAGCAGTTCTTC.

This clonotype was seen a handful of times. This rearrangement joins TRBV7-8 to TRBJ1-2; D unclear. CDR1 SGHVS and CDR2 FQNEAQ come from the germline V gene. Trimming stripped 3 bases from V and 5 bases from J, with 13 bases between. The length of the CDR3 is 14 residues. CDR3: CASSLETESYGYTF. The CDR3 DNA follows: TGTGCCAGCAGCTTGGAGACCGAATCTTATGGCTACACCTTC.

The chain carries TRBV15 and TRBJ1-3, with a weak D call TRBD1 (5 bases). The CDR3 runs 13 residues. Trimming took 3 bases from V and 8 from J, leaving 11 bases between them. The germline V gene has CDR1 LNHNV and CDR2 YYDKDF (reference sequence). The CDR3 protein is CATSSRERDTIYF. CDR3 DNA: TGTGCCACCAGCAGCAGGGAAAGGGACACCATATATTTT.

This clonotype was counted only a few times. The rearrangement joins TRBV6-6 to TRBJ2-1; 10 bases line up with TRBD1. The germline V gene has CDR1 MNHNY and CDR2 SVGAGI (reference sequence). The CDR3 runs to 15 residues. Trimming took 5 bases from V and 8 from J; bases not matched to a gene: 9. CDR3 protein: CASSPGGQGIYEQFF. Here the CDR3 DNA reads TGTGCCAGCAGTCCCGGGGGACAGGGGATTTATGAGCAGTTCTTC.

This clonotype was seen a handful of times. V gene TRBV7-6 combines with J gene TRBJ1-4; 9 bases align to TRBD1. The CDR3 spans 15 residues. Germline V gene sequence: CDR1 SGHVS, CDR2 FNYEAQ. V shed 5 bases, J shed 3 bases, and the junction held 4 bases outside the gene matches. The CDR3 is CASSPRQGANEKLFF. The CDR3, as DNA: TGTGCCAGCAGCCCGCGACAGGGGGCTAATGAAAAACTGTTTTTT.

This clonotype has just a few counts. The J gene is TRBJ2-5, the V gene TRBV30; 7 bases agree with TRBD1. Trimming took 7 bases from V and 5 from J; bases not matched to a gene: 10. The CDR3 contains 13 residues. Germline lookup yields CDR1 GTSNPN and CDR2 SVGIG (reference sequence). CDR3 region: CAYIRDSEETQYF. As DNA, the CDR3 is TGTGCCTACATCCGGGACAGCGAGGAGACCCAGTACTTC. The full variable domain, in which reference TRBV30 and TRBJ2-5 provide the parts outside the CDR3, is SQTIHQWPATLVQPVGSPLSLECTVEGTSNPNLYWYRQAAGRGLQLLFYSVGIGQISSEVPQNLSASRPQDRQFILSSKKLLLSDSGFYLCAYIRDSEETQYFGPGTRLLVL.

This chain joins TRBV19 and TRBJ2-7, with 13 bases lining up with TRBD2. The V and J ends lost 3 bases and 2 bases, in that order; junction bases with no gene match: 4. The V gene's germline CDR1 is LNHDA and CDR2 SQIVND (reference sequence). This CDR3 is built from 16 residues. CDR3: CASSMSGTSGTYEQYF. CDR3 nucleotide sequence: TGTGCCAGTAGTATGTCCGGGACTAGCGGGACCTACGAGCAGTACTTC.

A few counts support this clonotype. The chain is built from TRBV20-1 and TRBJ2-1; no clear D. V was cut by 0 bases and J by 8 bases, with 20 bases left in between. The CDR3 loop spans 16 amino acids. The germline CDR1 and CDR2 sequences are DFQATT and SNEGSKA (reference sequence). The CDR3 protein is CSARDPDTPYNDEQFF. For the CDR3, the DNA is TGCAGTGCTAGAGATCCTGACACCCCCTATAACGATGAGCAGTTCTTC.

The chain uses TRBV30 and TRBJ2-7, with D unclear. V was clipped by 0 bases and J by 1 base, with 10 bases between them. The CDR3 covers 14 residues. Looked up from germline, CDR1 is GTSNPN and CDR2 is SVGIG (reference sequence). The CDR3 spells CAWSVLGGSYEQYF. CDR3 nucleotide sequence: TGTGCCTGGAGTGTATTAGGCGGTTCCTACGAGCAGTACTTC.

This chain connects TRBV5-1 to TRBJ1-1; D ambiguous. Looked up from germline, CDR1 is SGHRS and CDR2 is YFSETQ. Between the trimmed V and J ends, which lost 3 bases and 3 bases, there was a span of 12 bases. The CDR3 extends over 14 amino acids. In nucleotides, the CDR3 is TGCGCCAGCAGCTACCAAATACTGGACACTGAAGCTTTCTTT. Its translation: CASSYQILDTEAFF. The full variable domain, in which reference TRBV5-1 and TRBJ1-1 provide the parts outside the CDR3, is KAGVTQTPRYLIKTRGQQVTLSCSPISGHRSVSWYQQTPGQGLQFLFEYFSETQRNKGNFPGRFSGRQFSNSRSEMNVSTLELGDSALYLCASSYQILDTEAFFGQGTRLTVV.

This clonotype was recorded many times. CDR3: CASSLVGLQYF. The CDR3 bases are TGTGCCAGCAGCTTAGTGGGGCTTCAGTACTTC. The J gene is TRBJ2-7, the V gene TRBV7-6, with D perhaps matching TRBD1 (5 bases). The CDR3 is made up of 11 amino acids. V lost 1 base, J lost 10 bases, and 8 bases lay in between. Germline V CDR1 and CDR2: SGHVS, FNYEAQ.

The J gene is TRBJ2-1, the V gene TRBV5-1, with 7 nucleotides matching TRBD2. The V gene end was trimmed by 4 bases and the J gene end by 2 bases; junction bases not matched to a gene: 6. The CDR3 is made up of 15 amino acids. CDR1 and CDR2 from the germline V gene are SGHRS and YFSETQ. CDR3 in amino acids: CASSLTGTTYNEQFF. CDR3 coding DNA: TGCGCCAGCAGCCTTACCGGGACTACCTACAATGAGCAGTTCTTC. The whole variable domain, filled in from reference TRBV5-1 and TRBJ2-1, reads KAGVTQTPRYLIKTRGQQVTLSCSPISGHRSVSWYQQTPGQGLQFLFEYFSETQRNKGNFPGRFSGRQFSNSRSEMNVSTLELGDSALYLCASSLTGTTYNEQFFGPGTRLTVL.

V and J are TRBV7-9 and TRBJ2-3; D is uncertain. The CDR3 sequence is 15 residues long. The V end lost 2 bases, the J end lost 0 bases, and 9 bases lay between the germline ends. Germline loops: CDR1 SEHNR, CDR2 FQNEAQ (reference sequence). The chain's CDR3 is CASSLLAESTDTQYF. The CDR3 bases are TGTGCCAGCAGCTTATTGGCGGAGAGCACAGATACGCAGTATTTT.

This clonotype has a handful of counts. This chain joins TRBV24-1 and TRBJ2-5, with 8 bases aligning to TRBD2. The CDR3 is 14 residues long. Germline CDR1 and CDR2: KGHDR and SFDVKD. V shed 5 bases and J 4 bases; nucleotides not matched to a gene: 5. This chain's CDR3 is CATSGPRGAETQYF. The CDR3 nucleotides are TGTGCCACCAGTGGTCCGCGGGGGGCAGAGACCCAGTACTTC.

The chain is built from TRBV5-1 and TRBJ2-3, with TRBD1 identical over 10 bases. CDR1 is SGHRS, CDR2 YFSETQ, per germline. CDR3 length: 15 residues. V was pared by 4 bases and J by 4 bases, with 6 bases of the junction left unmatched. CDR3 coding DNA: TGCGCCAGCAGCCGTAGGACAGGGGGTTCAGATACGCAGTATTTT. This gives the protein CASSRRTGGSDTQYF.

The chain combines TRBV25-1 with TRBJ2-7; D may correspond to TRBD1 or TRBD2 (5 bases each). The length of the CDR3 is 14 residues. Germline V CDR1 and CDR2: MGHDK, SYGVNS. Between the trimmed V and J ends, which lost 1 base and 1 base, there was a span of 8 bases. CDR3 bases: TGTGCCAGCAGTGAATGGGGGTTGTCCTACGAGCAGTACTTC. It encodes CASSEWGLSYEQYF.

This sequence joins TRBV24-1 and TRBJ2-7; 11 bases map to TRBD2. This CDR3 spans 14 amino acids. Germline CDR1 reads KGHDR; CDR2 reads SFDVKD. Trimming removed 4 bases from V and 5 bases from J; junction bases left unmatched: 3. This chain's CDR3 is CATSEGTSGDEQYF. In nucleotides, the CDR3 is TGTGCCACCAGTGAAGGGACTAGCGGCGACGAGCAGTACTTC.

This clonotype was recorded a few times. The CDR3 DNA sequence: TGTGCCAGCAGCCAATTGGAGAACACTGAAGCTTTCTTT. Encoded protein: CASSQLENTEAFF. The chain has TRBV3-1 and TRBJ1-1; D remains ambiguous. This CDR3 has 13 amino acids. Germline CDR1 is LGHDT and CDR2 is YNNKEL (reference sequence). V dropped 2 bases and J dropped 1 base, with 5 bases sitting between them. The whole variable domain, remainder taken from reference TRBV3-1 and TRBJ1-1, is DTAVSQTPKYLVTQMGNDKSIKCEQNLGHDTMYWYKQDSKKFLKIMFSYNNKELIINETVPNRFSPKSPDKAHLNLHINSLELGDSAVYFCASSQLENTEAFFGQGTRLTVV.

This clonotype turned up a few times. This chain joins TRBV19 and TRBJ2-4; D ambiguous. Germline loops: CDR1 LNHDA, CDR2 SQIVND (reference sequence). Between the trimmed V and J ends, which lost 4 bases and 0 bases, there was a span of 13 bases. CDR3 length: 16 residues. The DNA of the CDR3 is TGTGCCAGTAGTACCCACAACGAAATAGCCAAAAACATTCAGTACTTC. Translated: CASSTHNEIAKNIQYF. Supplemented by reference TRBV19 and TRBJ2-4, the full variable domain reads DGGITQSPKYLFRKEGQNVTLSCEQNLNHDAMYWYRQDPGQGLRLIYYSQIVNDFQKGDIAEGYSVSREKKESFPLTVTSAQKNPTAFYLCASSTHNEIAKNIQYFGAGTRLSVL.

This chain connects TRBV10-3 to TRBJ2-7; 14 bases map to TRBD2. The germline CDR1 and CDR2 sequences are ENHRY and SYGVKD. There are 16 residues in the CDR3. J was trimmed by 2 bases and V by 0 bases; bases with no gene match: 0. The CDR3 region is CAISESGLAGAYEQYF. DNA of the CDR3: TGTGCCATCAGTGAGTCGGGACTAGCGGGGGCCTACGAGCAGTACTTC.

This clonotype appeared a few times. J is TRBJ2-1 and V is TRBV27; a possible D gene is TRBD2 (7 bases). The CDR3 totals 12 residues. The V and J ends lost 6 bases and 10 bases respectively, with 13 bases between them. Per germline, CDR1 MNHEY and CDR2 SMNVEV (reference sequence). In DNA, the CDR3 is TGTGCCAGCAGACCTTGGGGGGGCGAGCAGTTCTTC. Encoded protein: CASRPWGGEQFF.

This clonotype was observed a few times. V is TRBV5-1 and J is TRBJ2-5; D ambiguous. Germline assignment: CDR1 SGHRS and CDR2 YFSETQ. V lost 5 bases to trimming and J lost 1 base, with 9 bases between them. The CDR3 spans 13 residues. The CDR3 protein is CASSVGLQETQYF. CDR3 in DNA: TGCGCCAGCAGTGTTGGGCTCCAAGAGACCCAGTACTTC. Together with reference TRBV5-1 and TRBJ2-5, the CDR3 gives the full variable domain: KAGVTQTPRYLIKTRGQQVTLSCSPISGHRSVSWYQQTPGQGLQFLFEYFSETQRNKGNFPGRFSGRQFSNSRSEMNVSTLELGDSALYLCASSVGLQETQYFGPGTRLLVL.

This clonotype was recorded a few times. The rearrangement uses TRBV6-1 and TRBJ1-2; D is possibly TRBD1 (5 bases). The CDR3 length is 14 residues. The V and J ends lost 7 bases and 5 bases respectively, with 17 bases between them. CDR1 is MNHNS and CDR2 is SASEGT in the germline V gene. CDR3 loop: CASTEGPQGYGYTF. For the CDR3, the DNA is TGTGCCAGCACCGAGGGGCCCCAAGGGTATGGCTACACCTTC.

This clonotype was seen a few times. V is TRBV6-2 or TRBV6-3 and J is TRBJ1-5; D is uncertain. Trimming removed 5 bases at V and 5 bases at J, with 10 bases between. From germline, CDR1 is MNHEY and CDR2 SVGEGT. The CDR3 totals 13 residues. DNA for the CDR3: TGTGCCAGCAGTGGGTCCGGATATCAGCCCCAGCATTTT. This codes for CASSGSGYQPQHF.

This clonotype came up a few times. CDR3 bases: TGTGCCAGCAGCGACGGGACAAATAACTATGGCTACACCTTC. It codes for CASSDGTNNYGYTF. This chain uses TRBV9 with TRBJ1-2; D might be TRBD1 (6 bases). Per the germline V gene, CDR1 is SGDLS and CDR2 is YYNGEE. The CDR3 consists of 14 residues. V gave up 3 bases and J gave up 1 base, with 10 bases separating them.

Written as DNA, the CDR3 is TGCGCCAGCAGCCAAGAAGGCAGCTCCTACAATGAGCAGTTCTTC. This gives the protein CASSQEGSSYNEQFF. The J gene is TRBJ2-1, the V gene TRBV4-3; unclear D gene. CDR1 and CDR2 from the germline V gene are LGHNA and YSLEER. Trimming took 0 bases from V and 0 from J, leaving 6 bases between them. This CDR3 has 15 amino acids.